These T cell receptor beta chains were read from a single sample in a study of blood T cell repertoires in COVID-19. TCRdb's copy holds only in-frame clones and misses some; the assay was immunoSEQ multiplex PCR. This sample yields about 220,000 clones, of which 80% to 90% are seen a single time; 3% to 3.5% belongs to the top ten. Sequenced: PBMCs or T cells enriched from blood (not recorded which). Every receptor here comes from a woman aged 18-29 years in a cohort exposed to, infected with or recovered from COVID-19 (not recorded which). The CDR3 runs from the conserved cysteine through the conserved F or W. Each record gives: V gene, clone size, J gene, D gene, CDR3 DNA, CDR3 protein. D genes are given only for firm matches. Size is omitted from some rows. Given values are once, few, many or a class for expanded clones.

>TRBV19|once|TRBJ1-2|-
TGTGCCAGTAGTATAGGGGTCCTAGGCTATGGCTACACCTTC
CASSIGVLGYGYTF
>TRBV2|-|TRBJ1-4|-
TGTGCCAGCAGGCCAGAGGTTAATGAAAAACTGTTTTTT
CASRPEVNEKLFF
>TRBV10-3|-|TRBJ2-1|TRBD2
TGTGCCATCAGTGAGGAAATAGCGGGAGGATACAATGAGCAGTTCTTC
CAISEEIAGGYNEQFF
>TRBV7-8|-|TRBJ2-3|-
TGTGCCAGCAGCAGAAACGGGGTGGGCACAGATACGCAGTATTTT
CASSRNGVGTDTQYF
>TRBV29-1|once|TRBJ2-1|TRBD2
TGCAGCGTTGTTAGACTAGCGGAATACAATGAGCAGTTCTTC
CSVVRLAEYNEQFF
>TRBV7-8|-|TRBJ2-7|-
TGTGCCAGCAGCCCGCGACACCCCTACGAGCAGTACTTC
CASSPRHPYEQYF
>TRBV10-3|-|TRBJ1-2|-
TGTGCCATCAGTGACGGGGGACCGGAGTATGGCTACACCTTC
CAISDGGPEYGYTF
>TRBV7-2|-|TRBJ1-3|-
TGTGCCAGCAGCTTAGATTCTGGGGCCCAAAACACCATATATTTT
CASSLDSGAQNTIYF
>TRBV28|once|TRBJ1-6|-
TGTGCCAGCAGTTTAATGTGGACAGATAATTCACCCCTCCACTTT
CASSLMWTDNSPLHF
>TRBV7-3|-|TRBJ2-3|TRBD2
TGTGCCAGCTCCCCCTCGGCGGGAGGGACAGATACGCAGTATTTT
CASSPSAGGTDTQYF
>TRBV29-1|-|TRBJ2-1|-
TGCAGCGTTGCCCGGGGGGCTACCTACAATGAGCAGTTCTTC
CSVARGATYNEQFF
>TRBV7-8|once|TRBJ2-3|TRBD1
TGTGCCAGCAGCTTAAGTCGGACAGGGTCAGATACGCAGTATTTT
CASSLSRTGSDTQYF
>TRBV19|-|TRBJ2-5|TRBD2
TGTGCCAGTAGTATGAGCGGGGTCCTACAAGAGACCCAGTACTTC
CASSMSGVLQETQYF
>TRBV6-5|-|TRBJ1-3|-
TGTGCCAGCAGACAGGCTTTCTCTGGAAACACCATATATTTT
CASRQAFSGNTIYF
>TRBV9|-|TRBJ2-1|TRBD1
TGTGCCAGCAGCGTAGTGATGACAGGGATGGATGAGCAGTTCTTC
CASSVVMTGMDEQFF
>TRBV7-9|-|TRBJ2-7|-
TGTGCCAGCAGCTTAGGGAGGACAGCGGTCGGCTTCTACGAGCAGTACTTC
CASSLGRTAVGFYEQYF
>TRBV10-1|once|TRBJ1-1|TRBD1
TGCGCCAGCCCAAAGAGACAGGGGAGAGAGGCGGACACTGAAGCTTTCTTT
CASPKRQGREADTEAFF
>TRBV10-3|-|TRBJ2-1|TRBD1
TGTGCCATCAGGGAGACAGGGAGCAATGAGCAGTTCTTC
CAIRETGSNEQFF
>TRBV27|-|TRBJ2-3|TRBD2
TGTGCCAGCAGTCCGCTAGCGGGAGCATCCGATACGCAGTATTTT
CASSPLAGASDTQYF
>TRBV5-1|-|TRBJ2-7|-
TGCGCCAGCAGCCCGGAGGAGGGTATCTACGAGCAGTACTTC
CASSPEEGIYEQYF
>TRBV27|-|TRBJ2-5|-
TGTGCCAGCAGTTACGGAGAGACCCAGTACTTC
CASSYGETQYF
>TRBV7-2|-|TRBJ1-1|-
TGTGCCAGCAGCTCCTTGAGGAACACTGAAGCTTTCTTT
CASSSLRNTEAFF
>TRBV5-1|-|TRBJ1-4|-
TGCGCCAGCAGCTCCCAGGGGAATGAAAAACTGTTTTTT
CASSSQGNEKLFF
>TRBV7-9|-|TRBJ1-2|-
TGTGCCAGCAGCTCCACATCCCCTCCACCTTATGGCTACACCTTC
CASSSTSPPPYGYTF
>TRBV12-3/TRBV12-4|-|TRBJ1-1|-
TGTGCCAGCAGTCAGGGGACCGGAAAGGCTTTCTTT
CASSQGTGKAFF
>TRBV10-2|-|TRBJ1-1|-
TGCGCCAGCAAGCGCCAGCCGAACACTGAAGCTTTCTTT
CASKRQPNTEAFF
>TRBV6-6|-|TRBJ1-1|-
TGTGCCAGCCTTCGACAGCCCGACACTGAAGCTTTCTTT
CASLRQPDTEAFF
>TRBV10-2|-|TRBJ1-6|-
TGCGCCAGCAGTTGGGGGGATTCACCCCTCCACTTT
CASSWGDSPLHF
>TRBV5-6|-|TRBJ1-6|-
TGTGCCAGCAGCAATCCGACGGAACCTAGCTCCTATAATTCACCCCTCCACTTT
CASSNPTEPSSYNSPLHF
>TRBV6-5|-|TRBJ2-1|TRBD1
TGTGCCACGAACAGGGGGCTTGGTGAGCAGTTCTTC
CATNRGLGEQFF
>TRBV7-6|-|TRBJ2-1|-
TGTGCCAGCAGCTCCGGGAATGAGCAGTTCTTC
CASSSGNEQFF
>TRBV6-5|-|TRBJ1-2|-
TGTGCCAGTGGACAGCGTAACTATGGCTACACCTTC
CASGQRNYGYTF
>TRBV28|-|TRBJ1-5|TRBD1
TGTGCCAGCAGTTCCCCGGGACAGGGATATCAGCCCCAGCATTTT
CASSSPGQGYQPQHF
>TRBV6-1|once|TRBJ2-3|TRBD1
TGTGCCAGCAGTGATACCAGGGGGTTCCGCCCCGATACGCAGTATTTT
CASSDTRGFRPDTQYF
>TRBV28|-|TRBJ1-1|-
TGTGCCAGCAGTTTTAAGAAGGAGTTCACTGAAGCTTTCTTT
CASSFKKEFTEAFF
>TRBV24-1|-|TRBJ2-2|TRBD1
TGTGCCACCAGTGATCCCGGGACAGGGGCCCTGAACACCGGGGAGCTGTTTTTT
CATSDPGTGALNTGELFF
>TRBV3-1/TRBV3-2|-|TRBJ2-2|-
TGTGCCAGCAGCCAAAGGGGACATACCGGGGAGCTGTTTTTT
CASSQRGHTGELFF
>TRBV5-1|-|TRBJ2-5|TRBD1
TGCGCCAGCAGCGTTGGGACAGAAGAGACCCAGTACTTC
CASSVGTEETQYF
>TRBV7-2|-|TRBJ2-2|TRBD2
TGTGCCAGCAGCCCCGGGGGGACTAGCGGGGGCGGGGAGCTGTTTTTT
CASSPGGTSGGGELFF
>TRBV7-8|once|TRBJ2-1|TRBD2
TGTGCCAGCAGCTCGACGCTCGCTAGCGGGAGCTCCTACAATGAGCAGTTCTTC
CASSSTLASGSSYNEQFF
>TRBV25-1|once|TRBJ2-1|TRBD2
TGTGCCAGCAGTGAATATGAGCGGGAGAGAGGCGAGCAGTTCTTC
CASSEYERERGEQFF
>TRBV27|-|TRBJ1-2|-
TGTGCCAGCAGTTTAAGAATCTGGGACTGGGATTACACCTTC
CASSLRIWDWDYTF
>TRBV10-1|-|TRBJ1-1|-
TGCGCCAGATATACTTCCTTGAACACTGAAGCTTTCTTT
CARYTSLNTEAFF
>TRBV7-8|-|TRBJ1-6|TRBD1
TGTGCCAGCTCCATATCCGGGACAGCAAATTCACCCCTCCACTTT
CASSISGTANSPLHF
>TRBV18|-|TRBJ1-2|-
TGTGCCAGCTCACCTATACCTGGACAGCTGTGGGATGGCTACACCTTC
CASSPIPGQLWDGYTF
>TRBV25-1|-|TRBJ2-1|TRBD1
TGTGCCAGCAGTCTCGGGCAGGGGGCCCAACAGGAGCAGTTCTTC
CASSLGQGAQQEQFF
>TRBV15|once|TRBJ1-2|-
TGTGCCACCAGCAGAGGGACTGCTTATGGCTACACCTTC
CATSRGTAYGYTF
>TRBV7-8|-|TRBJ1-5|TRBD1
TGTGCCAGCAGCTTAGGGACAGGAAACGATCAGCCCCAGCATTTT
CASSLGTGNDQPQHF
>TRBV18|-|TRBJ2-2|-
-
CASSPNFDRGAVFWNTGELFF
>TRBV9|few|TRBJ2-5|-
TGTGCCAGCAGCGGAGACCCTGGGAGGATTTCTGAAGAGACCCAGTACTTC
CASSGDPGRISEETQYF
>TRBV7-6|-|TRBJ2-3|TRBD2
TGTGCCAGCAGCTTAGTCTCTAGCGGGAGGCCGGCAGATACGCAGTATTTT
CASSLVSSGRPADTQYF
>TRBV24-1|-|TRBJ1-2|-
TGTGCCACCAGTGACGGTCACTATGGCTACACCTTC
CATSDGHYGYTF
>TRBV6-1|-|TRBJ1-1|TRBD1
TGTGCCAGCATTGAAGGGAGTGGGTTCAGGGGGGCTTTCTTT
CASIEGSGFRGAFF
>TRBV12-3/TRBV12-4|once|TRBJ1-2|-
TGTGCCAGCGGACCCCGGGGTTATGGCTACACCTTC
CASGPRGYGYTF